This TCR beta chain was captured in a study of blood T cell repertoires in COVID-19. This clone was picked up one time. The table came from immunoSEQ multiplex PCR; TCRdb's copy has only in-frame clones and leaves some out. The sample has about 270,000 clones, approximately 90% seen once. The CDR3 is made up of 14 amino acids. V shed 4 bases and J 6 bases; nucleotides not matched to a gene: 6. CDR1 and CDR2 (germline): KGHSH, LQKENI. The source is a woman aged 55 to 70 in a cohort exposed to, infected with or recovered from COVID-19 (not recorded which). Sequenced material: PBMCs or T cells enriched from blood (not recorded which). The V call is TRBV18, the J call TRBJ2-7, with 10 bases lining up with TRBD1. The CDR3, as DNA: TGTGCCAGCTCACTACCGGGACAGGGGTTCGAGCAGTACTTC. It codes for CASSLPGQGFEQYF.